This T cell receptor beta chain stems from a study of PD-1 blockade in classical Hodgkin lymphoma. Study conclusions and caveats: Patients who began taking nivolumab under 1 year after ASCT were left out. CD4+ but not CD8+ TCR diversity rose significantly by C4D1.

Sequencing used immunoSEQ multiplex PCR; TCRdb keeps in-frame clones, though not all of them. The data hold over 9,000 clones, with roughly 83% observed a single time. Autologous stem cell transplantation was followed by relapse in every patient, and brentuximab vedotin exposure varied. By magnetic negative selection, CD8+ T cells were isolated from the thawed PBMCs. With respect to this clone: Its specificity is not known.

V was cut by 2 bases and J by 1 base, with 8 bases left in between. Per germline, CDR1 WNHNN and CDR2 SYGVQD (reference sequence). This CDR3 has 14 residues. The sample was CD8+ T cells from blood, taken at baseline. The chain recombines TRBV10-1 with TRBJ1-1; weak D call: TRBD1 (6 bases). This clonotype originated in a human donor with classical Hodgkin lymphoma. The CDR3 region has the DNA TGCGCCAGCAGTGAGCAACAGGGGAACACTGAAGCTTTCTTT. It codes for CASSEQQGNTEAFF.